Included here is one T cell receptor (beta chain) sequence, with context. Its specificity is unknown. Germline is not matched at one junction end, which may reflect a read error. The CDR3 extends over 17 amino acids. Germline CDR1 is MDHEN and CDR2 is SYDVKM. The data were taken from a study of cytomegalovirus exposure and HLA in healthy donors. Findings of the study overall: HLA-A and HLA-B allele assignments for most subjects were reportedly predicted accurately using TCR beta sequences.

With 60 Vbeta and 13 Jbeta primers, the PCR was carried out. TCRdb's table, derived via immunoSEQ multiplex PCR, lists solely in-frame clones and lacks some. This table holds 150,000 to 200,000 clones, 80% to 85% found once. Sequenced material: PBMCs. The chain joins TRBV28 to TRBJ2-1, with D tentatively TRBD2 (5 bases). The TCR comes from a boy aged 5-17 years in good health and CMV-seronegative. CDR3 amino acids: CASTLGGVGSSYNEQFF. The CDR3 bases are TGTGCCAGCACTTTAGGAGGTGTGGGTAGCTCCTACAATGAGCAGTTCTTC.